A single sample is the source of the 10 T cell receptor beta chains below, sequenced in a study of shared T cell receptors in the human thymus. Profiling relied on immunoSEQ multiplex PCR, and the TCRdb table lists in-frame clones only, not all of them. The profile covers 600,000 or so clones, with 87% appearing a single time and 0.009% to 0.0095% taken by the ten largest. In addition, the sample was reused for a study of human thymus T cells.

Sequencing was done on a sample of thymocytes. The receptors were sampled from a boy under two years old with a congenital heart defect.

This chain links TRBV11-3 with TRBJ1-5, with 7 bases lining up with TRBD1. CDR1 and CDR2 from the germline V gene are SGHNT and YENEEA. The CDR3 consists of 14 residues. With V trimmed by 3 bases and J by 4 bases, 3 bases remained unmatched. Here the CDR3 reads CASSFVDRNQPQHF. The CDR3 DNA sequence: TGTGCCAGCAGCTTTGTGGACAGGAATCAGCCCCAGCATTTT.

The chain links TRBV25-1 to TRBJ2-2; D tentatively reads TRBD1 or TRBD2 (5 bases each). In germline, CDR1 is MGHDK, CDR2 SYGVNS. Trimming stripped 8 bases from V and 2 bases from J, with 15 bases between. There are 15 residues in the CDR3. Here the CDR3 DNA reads TGTGCCAGCGGTGGGGCAGCGGATAACACCGGGGAGCTGTTTTTT. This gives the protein CASGGAADNTGELFF.

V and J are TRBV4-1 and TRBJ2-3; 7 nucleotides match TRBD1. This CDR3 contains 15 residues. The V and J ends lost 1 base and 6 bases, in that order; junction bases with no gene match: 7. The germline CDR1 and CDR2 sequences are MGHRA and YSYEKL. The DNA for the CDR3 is TGCGCCAGCAGCCAAGGGCAGGGGGAGAGGGATACGCAGTATTTT. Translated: CASSQGQGERDTQYF.

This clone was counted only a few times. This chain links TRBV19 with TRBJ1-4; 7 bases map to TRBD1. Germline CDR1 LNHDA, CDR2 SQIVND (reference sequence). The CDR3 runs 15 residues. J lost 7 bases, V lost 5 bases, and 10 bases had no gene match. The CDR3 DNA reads TGTGCCAGTAGTCCCCGACAGGGTCGTGCTGAAAAACTGTTTTTT. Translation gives CASSPRQGRAEKLFF.

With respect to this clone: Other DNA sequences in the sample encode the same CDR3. CDR3 sequence reads: CASSPTSGVTDTQYF. The CDR3 nucleotides are TGCGCCAGCAGCCCGACTAGCGGGGTCACAGATACGCAGTATTTT. The chain employs TRBV5-1 and TRBJ2-3, with 11 bases lining up with TRBD2. Germline-derived CDR1 and CDR2 are SGHRS and YFSETQ. V trimming: 4 bases; J trimming: 2 bases; junction bases outside the gene matches: 3. The CDR3 is 15 amino acids.

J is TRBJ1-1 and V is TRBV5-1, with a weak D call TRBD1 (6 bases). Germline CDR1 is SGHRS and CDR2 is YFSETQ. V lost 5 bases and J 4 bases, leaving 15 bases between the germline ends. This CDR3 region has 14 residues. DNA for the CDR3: TGCGCCAGCAGGACGGGTACAGGGAGCACTGAAGCTTTCTTT. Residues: CASRTGTGSTEAFF.

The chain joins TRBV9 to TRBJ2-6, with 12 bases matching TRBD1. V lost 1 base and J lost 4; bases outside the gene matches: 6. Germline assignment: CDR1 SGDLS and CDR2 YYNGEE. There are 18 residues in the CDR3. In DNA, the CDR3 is TGTGCCAGCAGCGTATCGGGACAGGGGGCTACGGGGGCCAACGTCCTGACTTTC. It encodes CASSVSGQGATGANVLTF.

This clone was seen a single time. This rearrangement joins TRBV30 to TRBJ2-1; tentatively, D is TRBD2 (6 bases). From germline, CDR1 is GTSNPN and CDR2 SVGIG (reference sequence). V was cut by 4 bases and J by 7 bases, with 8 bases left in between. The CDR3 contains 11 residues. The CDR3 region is CAWIRGNEQFF. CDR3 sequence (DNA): TGTGCCTGGATCCGGGGGAATGAGCAGTTCTTC.

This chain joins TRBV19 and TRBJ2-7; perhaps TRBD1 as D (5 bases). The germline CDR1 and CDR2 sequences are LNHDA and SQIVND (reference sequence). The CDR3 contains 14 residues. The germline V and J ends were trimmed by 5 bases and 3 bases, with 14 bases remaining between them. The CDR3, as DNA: TGTGCCAGTAGTCCGACAGCTCCCTACTACGAGCAGTACTTC. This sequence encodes CASSPTAPYYEQYF.

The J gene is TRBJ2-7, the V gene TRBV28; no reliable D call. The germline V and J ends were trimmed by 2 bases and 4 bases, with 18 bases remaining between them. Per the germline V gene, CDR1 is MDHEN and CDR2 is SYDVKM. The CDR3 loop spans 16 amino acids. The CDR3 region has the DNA TGTGCCAGCAGTTTACGAGAAGATAAACCACTTTACGAGCAGTACTTC. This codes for CASSLREDKPLYEQYF.